A single sample gave rise to the 20 T cell receptor beta chains below, sequenced in a study of blood T cell repertoires in COVID-19. Clones were read by immunoSEQ multiplex PCR, and TCRdb kept only the in-frame ones, dropping some. This table holds 250,000 to 350,000 clones, 70% to 90% found once. Material for sequencing was peripheral blood. Source of these receptors: a woman in her sixties or seventies with COVID-19, enrolled during active disease.

A single count supports this clone. This chain uses TRBV11-2 with TRBJ2-1, with D possibly being TRBD1 (5 bases). The CDR3 loop spans 15 amino acids. Trimming left V 7 bases short and J 0 bases short, with 13 bases between. Germline V gene lookup returns CDR1 SGHAT and CDR2 FQNNGV. The CDR3 protein is CASTGHLSSYNEQFF. Here the CDR3 DNA reads TGTGCCAGCACCGGACATCTGAGCTCCTACAATGAGCAGTTCTTC.

The CDR3 region is CASSGTDLAGTNSPLHF. DNA of the CDR3: TGCGCCAGCAGCGGGACAGACCTAGCCGGGACAAATTCACCCCTCCACTTT. The V gene is TRBV5-1, the J gene TRBJ1-6, with 7 bases identical to TRBD1. CDR3 length equals 17 residues. The junction had 14 bases not matched to a gene; V was cut back by 4 bases and J by 7 bases. Germline-derived CDR1 and CDR2 are SGHRS and YFSETQ.

V usage is TRBV7-3 and J usage is TRBJ1-1; D is unclear. Trimming stripped 4 bases from V and 0 bases from J, with 6 bases between. CDR3 length: 13 amino acids. Germline V gives CDR1 SGHTA, CDR2 FQGTGA. The DNA of the CDR3 is TGTGCCAGCAGCTCAAACATGAACACTGAAGCTTTCTTT. Translated, it gives CASSSNMNTEAFF.

The chain links TRBV28 to TRBJ1-2; 9 nucleotides align to TRBD1. Germline V CDR1 and CDR2: MDHEN, SYDVKM. Trimming cost V 5 bases and J 6 bases; bases outside gene matches: 13. This CDR3 is 16 amino acids long. In DNA, the CDR3 is TGTGCCAGCAGTACCGTATATTGGGACAGGGACCATGGCTACACCTTC. It yields the protein CASSTVYWDRDHGYTF.

The V call is TRBV5-8, the J call TRBJ1-1; weak D call: TRBD1 (5 bases). There are 15 residues in the CDR3. The germline CDR1 and CDR2 sequences are SGHTS and YDEGEE. The V end lost 2 bases, the J end lost 4 bases, and 15 bases lay between the germline ends. The CDR3 here is CASSFGARGPTEAFF. The CDR3 coding sequence is TGTGCCAGCAGCTTTGGGGCGCGCGGTCCCACTGAAGCTTTCTTT.

This chain uses TRBV7-8 with TRBJ2-7; 8 bases fit TRBD2. The CDR3 is 16 residues long. Trimming removed 3 bases from V and 4 bases from J; junction bases left unmatched: 11. Per the germline V gene, CDR1 is SGHVS and CDR2 is FQNEAQ. CDR3 region: CASSLDGRGGRYEQYF. The CDR3 nucleotides are TGTGCCAGCAGCTTGGATGGTCGGGGGGGCCGGTACGAGCAGTACTTC.

The rearrangement links TRBV18 to TRBJ2-2; no firm D call. CDR1 and CDR2 from the germline V gene are KGHSH and LQKENI. This CDR3 comprises 14 residues. Trimming removed 6 bases at V and 1 base at J, with 9 bases between. CDR3 coding DNA: TGTGCCAGCTCGACTCTGCAGAACACCGGGGAGCTGTTTTTT. Protein: CASSTLQNTGELFF.

This clone was seen just once. The chain couples TRBV6-1 to TRBJ1-4, with a weak D call TRBD1 (5 bases). The CDR3 covers 15 residues. Trimming pared 2 bases from V and 4 bases from J, leaving 11 bases between. Germline V CDR1 and CDR2: MNHNS, SASEGT. CDR3 amino acids: CASSESATDNEKLFF. The CDR3 DNA reads TGTGCCAGCAGTGAATCTGCGACAGATAATGAAAAACTGTTTTTT.

V and J are TRBV30 and TRBJ1-1; D is perhaps TRBD1 (6 bases). This CDR3 is 13 amino acids long. Germline V gene sequence: CDR1 GTSNPN, CDR2 SVGIG (reference sequence). Trimming left V 3 bases short and J 6 bases short, with 14 bases between. CDR3 nucleotide sequence: TGTGCCTGGAGAACAGGGTTTTTGGCTGAAGCTTTCTTT. It translates to CAWRTGFLAEAFF.

The chain carries TRBV27 and TRBJ1-1, with D unresolved. V was trimmed by 3 bases and J by 7 bases, leaving 12 bases between them. The CDR3 totals 13 residues. CDR1 and CDR2 (germline): MNHEY, SMNVEV (reference sequence). CDR3 sequence: CASSLFIPDEAFF. In nucleotides, the CDR3 is TGTGCCAGCAGTTTGTTTATCCCAGATGAAGCTTTCTTT.

This clone was seen only once. The chain couples TRBV3-1 (or the pseudogene TRBV3-2) to TRBJ2-7; 7 bases are shared with TRBD2. J gave up 4 bases and V 3 bases, and 6 bases lay outside the gene matches. In germline, CDR1 is LGHDT, CDR2 YNNKEL (reference sequence). CDR3 length: 14 amino acids. The CDR3 nucleotides are TGTGCCAGCAGCCAGGGGACTATCAGTTACGAGCAGTACTTC. Encoded protein: CASSQGTISYEQYF.

Comments on this clone: This sample also contains other DNA sequences that code for the same CDR3. The V call is TRBV20-1, the J call TRBJ2-7; D may be TRBD1 (6 bases). Germline V gene lookup returns CDR1 DFQATT and CDR2 SNEGSKA (reference sequence). The V gene lost 3 bases and the J gene lost 4 bases, with 7 bases spanning the gap. The CDR3 extends over 11 amino acids. This CDR3 is CSASDRYEQYF. In DNA form, the CDR3 reads TGCAGTGCTAGCGACAGGTACGAGCAGTACTTC.

The chain recombines TRBV30 with TRBJ1-4; 7 bases map to TRBD1. V was clipped by 4 bases and J by 13 bases; unmatched bases: 12. CDR1 and CDR2 from the germline V gene are GTSNPN and SVGIG (reference sequence). The CDR3 has 13 residues. CDR3 protein: CAWIPTGQAGLFF. DNA for the CDR3: TGTGCCTGGATCCCAACTGGACAGGCTGGACTGTTTTTT. Using reference TRBV30 and TRBJ1-4 for the parts outside the CDR3, the full variable domain is SQTIHQWPATLVQPVGSPLSLECTVEGTSNPNLYWYRQAAGRGLQLLFYSVGIGQISSEVPQNLSASRPQDRQFILSSKKLLLSDSGFYLCAWIPTGQAGLFFGSGTQLSVL.

The chain combines TRBV9 with TRBJ2-7; TRBD2 matches 11 bases. J was trimmed by 5 bases and V by 2 bases; bases with no gene match: 3. CDR1 and CDR2 (germline): SGDLS, YYNGEE. The CDR3 runs 14 residues. CDR3 DNA sequence: TGTGCCAGCAGCGTTAGCGGGGGGGCCAACGAGCAGTACTTC. Amino acid sequence: CASSVSGGANEQYF. Variable domain in full (rest from reference TRBV9 and TRBJ2-7): DSGVTQTPKHLITATGQRVTLRCSPRSGDLSVYWYQQSLDQGLQFLIQYYNGEERAKGNILERFSAQQFPDLHSELNLSSLELGDSALYFCASSVSGGANEQYFGPGTRLTVT.

The gene calls are TRBV5-1 and TRBJ1-1; D remains unclear. The CDR3 loop spans 14 amino acids. Germline V gene data show CDR1 as SGHRS and CDR2 as YFSETQ. V lost 3 bases and J lost 1, with 10 bases in between. CDR3 in DNA: TGCGCCAGCAGCTCTTGGACTCAGAACACTGAAGCTTTCTTT. The encoded protein is CASSSWTQNTEAFF.

This clone showed up just a few times. The gene calls are TRBV7-6 and TRBJ1-3; no reliable D call. The CDR3 contains 14 residues. V was pared by 4 bases and J by 1 base, with 8 bases between. CDR1 SGHVS and CDR2 FNYEAQ come from the germline V gene. The CDR3 nucleotides read TGTGCCAGCAGCTCTATCATGTCTGGAAACACCATATATTTT. Amino acids: CASSSIMSGNTIYF.

V is TRBV10-2 and J is TRBJ1-1, with D perhaps matching TRBD1 (6 bases). The CDR3 extends over 15 amino acids. Germline V gene sequence: CDR1 WSHSY, CDR2 SAAADI. V was pared by 3 bases and J by 2 bases, with 13 bases between. Written as DNA, the CDR3 is TGCGCCAGCAGTGATTTGGGACACTTAAACACTGAAGCTTTCTTT. Protein product: CASSDLGHLNTEAFF.

The V and J genes are TRBV4-1 and TRBJ2-2; the D is unclear. Per germline, CDR1 MGHRA and CDR2 YSYEKL. Trimming took 3 bases from V and 0 from J, leaving 14 bases between them. The CDR3 has 17 residues. This CDR3 is CASSHARESANTGELFF. CDR3 coding DNA: TGCGCCAGCAGCCACGCTAGAGAAAGTGCGAACACCGGGGAGCTGTTTTTT.

This chain links TRBV27 with TRBJ1-6; 7 bases align to TRBD1. The junction had 9 bases not matched to a gene; V was cut back by 2 bases and J by 2 bases. The CDR3 contains 18 residues. Looked up from germline, CDR1 is MNHEY and CDR2 is SMNVEV (reference sequence). CDR3 loop: CASSLVSRGLTYNSPLHF. The CDR3 DNA reads as TGTGCCAGCAGTTTAGTTTCCAGGGGGTTAACCTATAATTCACCCCTCCACTTT.

In its sample, this clone was seen once. The CDR3 sequence is CASSTPTGVTEAFF. CDR3 nucleotides: TGTGCCAGCAGTACACCGACAGGAGTGACTGAAGCTTTCTTT. The chain has TRBV27 and TRBJ1-1; TRBD1 might be the D (6 bases). This CDR3 spans 14 amino acids. Between the trimmed V and J ends, which lost 5 bases and 5 bases, there was a span of 15 bases. The V gene's germline CDR1 is MNHEY and CDR2 SMNVEV (reference sequence).